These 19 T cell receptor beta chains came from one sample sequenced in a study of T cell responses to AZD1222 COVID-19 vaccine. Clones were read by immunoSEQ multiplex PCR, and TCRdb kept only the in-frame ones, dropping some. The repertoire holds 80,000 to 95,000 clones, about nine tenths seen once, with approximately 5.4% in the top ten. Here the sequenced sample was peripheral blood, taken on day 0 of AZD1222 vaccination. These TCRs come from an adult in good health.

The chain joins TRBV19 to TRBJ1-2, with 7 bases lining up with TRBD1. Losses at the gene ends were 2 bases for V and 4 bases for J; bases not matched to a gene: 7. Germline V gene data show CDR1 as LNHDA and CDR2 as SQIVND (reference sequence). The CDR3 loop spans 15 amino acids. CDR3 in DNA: TGTGCCAGTAGTATACTCCAGGGACAGACCTATGGCTACACCTTC. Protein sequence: CASSILQGQTYGYTF.

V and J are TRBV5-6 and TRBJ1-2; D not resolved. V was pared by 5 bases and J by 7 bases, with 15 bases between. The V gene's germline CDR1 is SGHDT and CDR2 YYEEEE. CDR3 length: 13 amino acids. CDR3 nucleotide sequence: TGTGCCAGCAGAACTGTCGGAGTTGGTGGCTACACCTTC. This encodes CASRTVGVGGYTF.

DNA of the CDR3: TGTGCCAGTAGCGCCGCTGGGACATCTTCCTACGAGCAGTACTTC. It encodes CASSAAGTSSYEQYF. V is TRBV19 and J is TRBJ2-7, with TRBD1 as a possible D gene (6 bases). Trimming left V 6 bases short and J 1 base short, with 16 bases between. Germline loops: CDR1 LNHDA, CDR2 SQIVND (reference sequence). The CDR3 extends over 15 amino acids.

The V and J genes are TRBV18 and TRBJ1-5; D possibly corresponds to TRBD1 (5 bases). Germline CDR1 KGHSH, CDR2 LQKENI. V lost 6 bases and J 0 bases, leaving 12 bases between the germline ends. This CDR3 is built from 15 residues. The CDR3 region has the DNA TGTGCCAGCTCGTGGGGGGGGAATAGCAATCAGCCCCAGCATTTT. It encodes CASSWGGNSNQPQHF.

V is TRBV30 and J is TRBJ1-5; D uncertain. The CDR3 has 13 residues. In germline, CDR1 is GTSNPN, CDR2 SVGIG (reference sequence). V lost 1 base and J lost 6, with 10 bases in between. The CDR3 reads CAWSGPSGQPQHF. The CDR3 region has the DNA TGTGCCTGGAGTGGGCCTTCGGGTCAGCCCCAGCATTTT.

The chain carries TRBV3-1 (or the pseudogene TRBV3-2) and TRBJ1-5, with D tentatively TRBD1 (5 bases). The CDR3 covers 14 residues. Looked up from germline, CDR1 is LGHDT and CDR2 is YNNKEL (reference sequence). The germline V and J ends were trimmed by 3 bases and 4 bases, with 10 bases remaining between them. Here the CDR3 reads CASSQGQPNQPQHF. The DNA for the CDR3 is TGTGCCAGCAGCCAGGGGCAACCAAATCAGCCCCAGCATTTT.

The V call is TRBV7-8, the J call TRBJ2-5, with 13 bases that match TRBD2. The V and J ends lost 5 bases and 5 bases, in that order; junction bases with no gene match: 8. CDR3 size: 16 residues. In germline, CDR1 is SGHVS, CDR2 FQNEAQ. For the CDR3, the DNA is TGTGCCAGCAGCACAGTAGGACTAGCGGGGGAGGAGACCCAGTACTTC. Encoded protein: CASSTVGLAGEETQYF.

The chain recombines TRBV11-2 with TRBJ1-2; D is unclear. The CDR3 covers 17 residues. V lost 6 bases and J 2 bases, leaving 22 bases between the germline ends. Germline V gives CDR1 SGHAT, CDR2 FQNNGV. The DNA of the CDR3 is TGTGCCAGCAGAACCCCGGGCCGAGACCGCAAAAACTATGGCTACACCTTC. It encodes CASRTPGRDRKNYGYTF.

CDR3 amino acids: CASRSYLDRSYEQYF. In nucleotides, the CDR3 is TGTGCAAGTCGCTCTTACTTAGACAGGTCCTACGAGCAGTACTTC. This chain links TRBV12-2 with TRBJ2-7; the table gives TRBD1 as D, unverified against the DNA. TRBV12-2 is reported as a pseudogene. This CDR3 comprises 15 residues.

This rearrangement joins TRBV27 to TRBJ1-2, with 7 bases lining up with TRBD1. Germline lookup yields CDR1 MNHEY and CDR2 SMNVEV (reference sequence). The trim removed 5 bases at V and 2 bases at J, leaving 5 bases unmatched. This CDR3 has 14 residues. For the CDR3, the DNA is TGTGCCAGCAGTACGGGACAGAGGAACTATGGCTACACCTTC. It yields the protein CASSTGQRNYGYTF.

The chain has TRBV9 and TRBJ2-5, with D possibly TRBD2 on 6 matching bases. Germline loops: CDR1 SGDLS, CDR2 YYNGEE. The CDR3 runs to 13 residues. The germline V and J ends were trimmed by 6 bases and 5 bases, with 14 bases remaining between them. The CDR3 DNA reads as TGTGCCAGCAACCCCGGGGGAGACGAGACCCAGTACTTC. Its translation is CASNPGGDETQYF.

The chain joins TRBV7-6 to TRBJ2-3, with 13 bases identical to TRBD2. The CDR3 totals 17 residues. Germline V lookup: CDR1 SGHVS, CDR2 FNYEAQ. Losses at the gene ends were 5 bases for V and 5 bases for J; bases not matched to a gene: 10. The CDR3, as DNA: TGTGCCAGCAGCCACACTAGCGGGGGGGCCTCGAAAGATACGCAGTATTTT. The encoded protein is CASSHTSGGASKDTQYF.

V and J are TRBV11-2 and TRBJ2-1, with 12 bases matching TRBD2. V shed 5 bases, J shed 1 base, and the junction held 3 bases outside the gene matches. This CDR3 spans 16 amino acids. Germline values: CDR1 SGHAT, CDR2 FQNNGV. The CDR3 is CASSPTSGGSYNEQFF. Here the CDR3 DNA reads TGTGCCAGCAGCCCTACTAGCGGGGGGTCCTACAATGAGCAGTTCTTC.

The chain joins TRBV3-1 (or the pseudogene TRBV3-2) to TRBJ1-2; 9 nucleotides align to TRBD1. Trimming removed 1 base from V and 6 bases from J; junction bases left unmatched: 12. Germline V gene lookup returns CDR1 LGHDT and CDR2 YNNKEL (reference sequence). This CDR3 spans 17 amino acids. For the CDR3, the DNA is TGTGCCAGCAGCCAAGTATATCTTTGGGGACAGGGAGATGGCTACACCTTC. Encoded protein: CASSQVYLWGQGDGYTF.

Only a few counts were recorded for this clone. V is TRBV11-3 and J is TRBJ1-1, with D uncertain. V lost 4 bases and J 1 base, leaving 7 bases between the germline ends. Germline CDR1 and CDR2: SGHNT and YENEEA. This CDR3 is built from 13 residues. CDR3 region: CASSSPRNTEAFF. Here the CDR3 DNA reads TGTGCCAGCAGCTCCCCCCGGAACACTGAAGCTTTCTTT. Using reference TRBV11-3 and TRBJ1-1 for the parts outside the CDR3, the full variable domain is EAGVVQSPRYKIIEKKQPVAFWCNPISGHNTLYWYLQNLGQGPELLIRYENEEAVDDSQLPKDRFSAERLKGVDSTLKIQPAELGDSAVYLCASSSPRNTEAFFGQGTRLTVV.

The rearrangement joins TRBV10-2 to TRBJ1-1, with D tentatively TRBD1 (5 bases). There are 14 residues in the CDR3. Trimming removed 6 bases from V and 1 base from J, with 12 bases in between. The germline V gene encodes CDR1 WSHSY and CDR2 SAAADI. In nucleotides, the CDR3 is TGCGCCAGCAGGGAAACCACAGGGAACACTGAAGCTTTCTTT. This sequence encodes CASRETTGNTEAFF.

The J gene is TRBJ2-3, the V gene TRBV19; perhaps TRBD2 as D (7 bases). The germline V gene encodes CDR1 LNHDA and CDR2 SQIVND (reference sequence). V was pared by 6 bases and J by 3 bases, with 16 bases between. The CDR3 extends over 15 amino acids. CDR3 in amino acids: CASRSRGGGTDTQYF. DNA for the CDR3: TGTGCCAGTAGATCTAGAGGGGGGGGTACAGATACGCAGTATTTT.

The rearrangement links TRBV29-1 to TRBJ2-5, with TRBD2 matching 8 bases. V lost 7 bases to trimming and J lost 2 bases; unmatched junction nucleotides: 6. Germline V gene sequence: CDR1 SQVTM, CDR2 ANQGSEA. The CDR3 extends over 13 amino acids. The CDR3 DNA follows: TGCAGCGCCCGCGGACTAGCACAAGAGACCCAGTACTTC. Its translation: CSARGLAQETQYF.

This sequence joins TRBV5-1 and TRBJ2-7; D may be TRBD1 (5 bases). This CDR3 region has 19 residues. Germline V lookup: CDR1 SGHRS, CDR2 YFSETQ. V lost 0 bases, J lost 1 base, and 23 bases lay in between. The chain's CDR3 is CASSLEGPTVFSPSYEQYF. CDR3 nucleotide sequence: TGCGCCAGCAGCTTGGAGGGTCCGACAGTCTTTTCCCCTTCCTACGAGCAGTACTTC.